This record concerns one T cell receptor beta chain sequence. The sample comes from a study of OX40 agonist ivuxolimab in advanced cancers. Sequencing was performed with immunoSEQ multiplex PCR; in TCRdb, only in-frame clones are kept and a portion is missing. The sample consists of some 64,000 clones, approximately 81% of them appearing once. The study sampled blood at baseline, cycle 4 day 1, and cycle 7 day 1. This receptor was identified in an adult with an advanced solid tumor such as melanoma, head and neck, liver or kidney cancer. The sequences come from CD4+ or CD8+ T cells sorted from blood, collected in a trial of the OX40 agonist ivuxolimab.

CDR3: CASSLGDRNTIYF. The CDR3 nucleotides read TGTGCCAGCAGCTTAGGGGACCGGAACACCATATATTTT. This chain uses TRBV11-3 with TRBJ1-3; the D gene is possibly TRBD1 (5 bases). V lost 1 base to trimming and J lost 7 bases, with 8 bases between them. The CDR3 is 13 amino acids. Germline CDR1 reads SGHNT; CDR2 reads YENEEA. The complete variable domain, with remaining parts taken from reference TRBV11-3 and TRBJ1-3, reads EAGVVQSPRYKIIEKKQPVAFWCNPISGHNTLYWYLQNLGQGPELLIRYENEEAVDDSQLPKDRFSAERLKGVDSTLKIQPAELGDSAVYLCASSLGDRNTIYFGEGSWLTVV.